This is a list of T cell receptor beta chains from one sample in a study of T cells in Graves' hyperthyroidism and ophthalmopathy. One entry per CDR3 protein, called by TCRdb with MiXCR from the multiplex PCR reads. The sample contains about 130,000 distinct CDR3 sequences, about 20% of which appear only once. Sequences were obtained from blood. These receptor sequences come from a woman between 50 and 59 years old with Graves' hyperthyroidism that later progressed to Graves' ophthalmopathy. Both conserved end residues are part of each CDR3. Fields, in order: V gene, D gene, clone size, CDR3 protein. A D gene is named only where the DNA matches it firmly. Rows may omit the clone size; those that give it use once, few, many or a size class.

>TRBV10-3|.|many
CAISGGGGGNEKLFF
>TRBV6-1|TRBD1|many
CASSSGTGFNTEAFF
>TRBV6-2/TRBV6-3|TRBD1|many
CASRGTGKAETQYF
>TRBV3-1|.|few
CASSRRTGNTEAFF
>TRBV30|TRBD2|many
CAWSVRLAGAPAQETQYF
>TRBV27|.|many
CASSPWDSDNEQFF
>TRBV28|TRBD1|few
CASSHLGQVGAAFF
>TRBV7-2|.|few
CASSYTRGPASYEQYF
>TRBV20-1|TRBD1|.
CSAGGQGAGEFGDTQYF
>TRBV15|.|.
CATSRGGGWGFEAFF
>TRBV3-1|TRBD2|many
CASSQIGGTSGRWTDTQYF
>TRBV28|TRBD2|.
CASDRTSGTSNEQFF
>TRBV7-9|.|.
CASSLEFGRQYQETQYF
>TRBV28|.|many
CASSLGIVANYGYTF